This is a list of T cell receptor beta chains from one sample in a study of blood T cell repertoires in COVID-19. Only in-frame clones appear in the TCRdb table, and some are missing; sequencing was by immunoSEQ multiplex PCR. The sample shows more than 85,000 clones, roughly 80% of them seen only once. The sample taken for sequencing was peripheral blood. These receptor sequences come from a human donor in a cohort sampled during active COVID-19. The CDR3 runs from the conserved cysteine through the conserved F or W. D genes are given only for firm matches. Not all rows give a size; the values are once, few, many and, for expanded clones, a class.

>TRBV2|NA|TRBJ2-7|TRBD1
CASHLQGQPYEQYF
TGTGCCAGCCACCTCCAGGGACAGCCCTACGAGCAGTACTTC
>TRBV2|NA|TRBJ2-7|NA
CASSASRTGSYEQYF
TGTGCCAGCAGTGCGAGTCGCACTGGCTCCTACGAGCAGTACTTC
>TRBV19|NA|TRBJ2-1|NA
CASSIRGEQFF
TGTGCCAGTAGTATTCGAGGTGAGCAGTTCTTC
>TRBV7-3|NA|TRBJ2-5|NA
CASSLRRRETQYF
TGTGCCAGCAGCTTAAGGCGGCGGGAGACCCAGTACTTC
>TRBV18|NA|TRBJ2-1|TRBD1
CASSPPQGQGANEQFF
TGTGCCAGCTCACCCCCCCAGGGACAGGGGGCTAATGAGCAGTTCTTC
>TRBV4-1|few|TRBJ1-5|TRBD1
CASSQDARGTAYQPQHF
TGCGCCAGCAGCCAAGATGCCAGGGGGACGGCCTATCAGCCCCAGCATTTT
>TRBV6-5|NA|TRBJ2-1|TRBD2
CASSYDGGGDNEQFF
TGTGCCAGCAGTTACGACGGCGGGGGGGACAATGAGCAGTTCTTC
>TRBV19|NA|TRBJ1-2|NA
CASSITPARSPTIGEYGYTF
TGTGCCAGTAGTATAACCCCCGCCCGATCGCCAACTATTGGGGAGTATGGCTACACCTTC
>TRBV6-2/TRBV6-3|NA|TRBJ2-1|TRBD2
CASSYFRGRGGARNEQFF
TGTGCCAGCAGTTACTTTAGAGGTCGCGGGGGGGCACGCAATGAGCAGTTCTTC
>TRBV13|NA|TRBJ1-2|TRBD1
CASSLNGQGAHGYTF
TGTGCCAGCAGCTTAAATGGGCAGGGGGCGCATGGCTACACCTTC
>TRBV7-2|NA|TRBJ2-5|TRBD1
CASSFGQGITQYF
TGTGCCAGCAGCTTTGGACAGGGGATAACCCAGTACTTC
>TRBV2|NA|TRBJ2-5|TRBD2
CASSGTSGSQETQYF
TGTGCCAGCAGTGGGACTAGCGGGTCCCAAGAGACCCAGTACTTC
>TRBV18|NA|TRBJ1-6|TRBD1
CASSPTGGNNSPLHF
TGTGCCAGCTCACCGACAGGGGGCAATAATTCACCCCTCCACTTT
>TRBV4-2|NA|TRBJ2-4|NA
CASSQGSSYIQYF
TGTGCCAGCAGCCAAGGCTCCAGTTACATTCAGTACTTC
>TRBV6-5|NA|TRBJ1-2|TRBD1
CASSGTGFYGYTF
TGTGCCAGCAGCGGGACAGGGTTCTATGGCTACACCTTC
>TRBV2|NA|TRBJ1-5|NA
CASSGGSSNQPQHF
TGTGCCAGCAGTGGTGGGAGTAGCAATCAGCCCCAGCATTTT
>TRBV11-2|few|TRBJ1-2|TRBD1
CASSFVGGWNYGYTF
TGTGCCAGCAGCTTCGTAGGGGGCTGGAATTATGGCTACACCTTC
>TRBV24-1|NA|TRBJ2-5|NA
CATSDSSAGARETQYF
TGTGCCACCAGTGACTCGTCCGCGGGGGCGAGGGAGACCCAGTACTTC
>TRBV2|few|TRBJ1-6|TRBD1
CASRRDRDNSPLHF
TGTGCCAGCAGACGGGACAGGGACAATTCACCCCTCCACTTT
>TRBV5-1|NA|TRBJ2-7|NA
CASSLRSGIYEQYF
TGCGCCAGCAGCTTGAGGTCAGGAATTTACGAGCAGTACTTC
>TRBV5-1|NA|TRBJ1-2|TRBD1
CASRGGTGPYGYTF
TGCGCCAGCAGGGGGGGGACAGGACCCTATGGCTACACCTTC
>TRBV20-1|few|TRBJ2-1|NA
CSGSYNEQFF
TGCAGTGGGAGCTACAATGAGCAGTTCTTC
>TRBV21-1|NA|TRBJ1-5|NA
CASSTARTGPTCGYSNQPQHF
TGTGCCAGCAGCACAGCCCGGACAGGCCCTACCTGTGGTTATAGCAATCAGCCCCAGCATTTT
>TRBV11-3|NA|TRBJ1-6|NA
CASSNGQSINSPLHF
TGTGCCAGCAGCAACGGACAGAGCATAAATTCACCCCTCCACTTT
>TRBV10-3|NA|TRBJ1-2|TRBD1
CAISPGQLYGYTF
TGTGCCATCAGCCCGGGACAGCTCTATGGCTACACCTTC
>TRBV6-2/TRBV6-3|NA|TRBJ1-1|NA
CASSYDAGDTEAFF
TGTGCCAGCAGTTACGATGCAGGGGACACTGAAGCTTTCTTT
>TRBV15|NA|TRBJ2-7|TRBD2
CATSRGAGGITYEQYF
TGTGCCACCAGCAGAGGAGCGGGGGGCATCACCTACGAGCAGTACTTC
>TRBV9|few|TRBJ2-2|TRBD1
CASSPVVGTGAGELFF
TGTGCCAGCAGCCCTGTCGTAGGGACAGGGGCCGGGGAGCTGTTTTTT
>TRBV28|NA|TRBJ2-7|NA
CASRDPSRTYEQYF
TGTGCCAGCAGAGACCCTAGTAGGACCTACGAGCAGTACTTC
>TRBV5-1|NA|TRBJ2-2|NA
CASSLGAANTGELFF
TGCGCCAGCAGCTTGGGGGCAGCGAACACCGGGGAGCTGTTTTTT
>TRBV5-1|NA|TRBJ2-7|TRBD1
CASRPTGNLYEQYF
TGCGCCAGCAGGCCGACAGGGAACCTTTACGAGCAGTACTTC
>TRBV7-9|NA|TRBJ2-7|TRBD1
CASSSDRSYEQYF
TGTGCCAGCAGCTCGGACAGGTCCTACGAGCAGTACTTC
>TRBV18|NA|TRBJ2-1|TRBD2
CASSPTSGGPSSYNEQFF
TGTGCCAGCTCTCCGACTAGCGGGGGCCCGAGCTCCTACAATGAGCAGTTCTTC
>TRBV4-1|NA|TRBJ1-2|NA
CASSPTGLLGYTF
TGCGCCAGCAGCCCGACGGGACTTCTCGGCTACACCTTC
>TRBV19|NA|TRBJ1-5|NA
CASSRSGRDQPQHF
TGTGCCAGTAGCCGCTCGGGGAGGGATCAGCCCCAGCATTTT
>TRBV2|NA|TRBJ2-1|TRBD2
CASRALAGGYNEQFF
TGTGCCAGCAGAGCACTAGCGGGGGGTTACAATGAGCAGTTCTTC
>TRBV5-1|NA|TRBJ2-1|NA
CASSAAKYNEQFF
TGCGCCAGCAGCGCGGCCAAATACAATGAGCAGTTCTTC
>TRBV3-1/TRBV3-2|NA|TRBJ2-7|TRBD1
CASSPEPGRQGPSYEQYF
TGTGCCAGCAGCCCTGAACCCGGACGACAGGGGCCCTCCTACGAGCAGTACTTC
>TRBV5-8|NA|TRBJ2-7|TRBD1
CASSLTGTGGVEQYF
TGTGCCAGCAGCTTAACCGGGACAGGGGGCGTTGAGCAGTACTTC
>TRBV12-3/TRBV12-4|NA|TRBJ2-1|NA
CASSLAGFSQFF
TGTGCCAGCAGTTTAGCGGGCTTCTCGCAGTTCTTC
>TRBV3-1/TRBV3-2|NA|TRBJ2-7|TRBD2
CASRPSSLAGGSSYEQYF
TGTGCCAGCAGACCTTCCTCCCTAGCGGGGGGGAGCTCCTACGAGCAGTACTTC
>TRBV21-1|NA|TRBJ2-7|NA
CASSPTDDEQYF
TGTGCCAGCAGCCCTACCGATGACGAGCAGTACTTC
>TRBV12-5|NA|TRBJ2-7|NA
CASGLVPVVRWGGEPSYEQYF
TGTGCTAGTGGTTTGGTACCCGTTGTAAGGTGGGGGGGCGAACCCTCCTACGAGCAGTACTTC
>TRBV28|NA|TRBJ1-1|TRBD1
CASSPRQGLVNTEAFF
TGTGCCAGCAGTCCGAGACAGGGGCTGGTGAACACTGAAGCTTTCTTT